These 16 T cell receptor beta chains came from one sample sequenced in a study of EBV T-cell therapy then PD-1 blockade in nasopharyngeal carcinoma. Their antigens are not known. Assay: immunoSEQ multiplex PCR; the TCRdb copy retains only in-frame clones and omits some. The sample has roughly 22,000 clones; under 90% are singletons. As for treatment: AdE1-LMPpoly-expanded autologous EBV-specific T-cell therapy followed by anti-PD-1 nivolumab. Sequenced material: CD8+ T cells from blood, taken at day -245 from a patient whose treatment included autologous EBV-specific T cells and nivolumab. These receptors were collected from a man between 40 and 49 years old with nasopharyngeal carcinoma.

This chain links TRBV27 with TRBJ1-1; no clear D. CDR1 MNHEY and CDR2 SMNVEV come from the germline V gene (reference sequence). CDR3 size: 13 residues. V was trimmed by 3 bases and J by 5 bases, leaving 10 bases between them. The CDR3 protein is CASSFGAWTEAFF. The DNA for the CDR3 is TGTGCCAGCAGTTTCGGTGCGTGGACTGAAGCTTTCTTT.

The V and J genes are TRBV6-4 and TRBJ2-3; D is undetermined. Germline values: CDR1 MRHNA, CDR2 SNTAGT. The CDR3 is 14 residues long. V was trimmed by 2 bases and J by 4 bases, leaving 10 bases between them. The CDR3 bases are TGTGCCAGCAGTGACCGCTCGGAATCAGATACGCAGTATTTT. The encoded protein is CASSDRSESDTQYF.

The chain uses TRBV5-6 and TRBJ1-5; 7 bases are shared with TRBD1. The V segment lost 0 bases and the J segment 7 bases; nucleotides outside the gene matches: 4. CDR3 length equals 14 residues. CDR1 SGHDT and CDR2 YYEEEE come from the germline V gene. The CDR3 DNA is TGTGCCAGCAGCTTGGAAGGGGGCGAACAGCCCCAGCATTTT. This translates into CASSLEGGEQPQHF.

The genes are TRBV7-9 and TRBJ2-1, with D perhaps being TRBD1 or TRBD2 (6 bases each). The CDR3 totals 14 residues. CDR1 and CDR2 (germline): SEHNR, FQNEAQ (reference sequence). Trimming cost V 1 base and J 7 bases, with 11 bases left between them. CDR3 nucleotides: TGTGCCAGCAGCTTAGAAGGGGGGCTTAATGAGCAGTTCTTC. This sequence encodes CASSLEGGLNEQFF.

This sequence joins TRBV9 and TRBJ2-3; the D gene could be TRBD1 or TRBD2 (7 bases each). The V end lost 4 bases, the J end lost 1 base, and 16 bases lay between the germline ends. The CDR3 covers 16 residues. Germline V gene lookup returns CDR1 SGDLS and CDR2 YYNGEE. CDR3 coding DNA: TGTGCCAGCAGCAAATCAGGGGGGGATGGCACAGATACGCAGTATTTT. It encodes CASSKSGGDGTDTQYF.

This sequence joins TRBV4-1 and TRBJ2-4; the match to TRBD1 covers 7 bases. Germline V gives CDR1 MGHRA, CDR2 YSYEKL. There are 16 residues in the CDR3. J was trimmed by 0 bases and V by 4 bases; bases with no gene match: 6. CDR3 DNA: TGCGCCAGCAGCCTCGACAGGGCCTTAGCCAAAAACATTCAGTACTTC. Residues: CASSLDRALAKNIQYF.

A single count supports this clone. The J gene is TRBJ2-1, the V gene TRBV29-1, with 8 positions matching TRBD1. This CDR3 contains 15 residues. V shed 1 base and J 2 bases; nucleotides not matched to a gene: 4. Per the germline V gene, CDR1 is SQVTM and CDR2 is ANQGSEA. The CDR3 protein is CSVEGTGFTYNEQFF. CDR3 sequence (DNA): TGCAGCGTTGAAGGGACAGGGTTTACCTACAATGAGCAGTTCTTC.

The CDR3: CASSQDGAGTSGELFF. As DNA, the CDR3 is TGCGCCAGCAGCCAAGATGGGGCTGGGACCAGCGGGGAGCTGTTTTTT. V and J are TRBV4-3 and TRBJ2-2; either TRBD1 or TRBD2 may supply D (5 bases each). Trimming left V 0 bases short and J 7 bases short, with 15 bases between. This CDR3 spans 16 amino acids. Germline CDR1 and CDR2: LGHNA and YSLEER.

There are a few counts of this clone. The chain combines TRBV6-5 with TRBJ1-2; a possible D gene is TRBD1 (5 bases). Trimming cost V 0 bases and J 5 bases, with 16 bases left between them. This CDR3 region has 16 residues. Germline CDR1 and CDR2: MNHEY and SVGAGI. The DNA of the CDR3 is TGTGCCAGCAGTTACTCGCGGGACCCCCTGCGGTATGGCTACACCTTC. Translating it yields CASSYSRDPLRYGYTF.

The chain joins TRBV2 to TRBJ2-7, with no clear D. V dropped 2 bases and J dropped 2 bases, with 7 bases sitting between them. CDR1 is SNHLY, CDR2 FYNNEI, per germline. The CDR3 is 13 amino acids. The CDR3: CASSEYGPYEQYF. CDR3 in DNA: TGTGCCAGCAGTGAATACGGTCCCTACGAGCAGTACTTC.

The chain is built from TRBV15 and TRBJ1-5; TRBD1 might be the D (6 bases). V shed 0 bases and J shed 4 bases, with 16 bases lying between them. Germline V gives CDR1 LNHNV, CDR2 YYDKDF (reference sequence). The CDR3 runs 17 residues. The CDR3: CATSRDLWQGLNQPQHF. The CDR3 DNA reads TGTGCCACCAGCAGAGATCTCTGGCAGGGGTTAAATCAGCCCCAGCATTTT. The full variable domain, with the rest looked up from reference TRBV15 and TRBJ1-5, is DAMVIQNPRYQVTQFGKPVTLSCSQTLNHNVMYWYQQKSSQAPKLLFHYYDKDFNNEADTPDNFQSRRPNTSFCFLDIRSPGLGDTAMYLCATSRDLWQGLNQPQHFGDGTRLSIL.

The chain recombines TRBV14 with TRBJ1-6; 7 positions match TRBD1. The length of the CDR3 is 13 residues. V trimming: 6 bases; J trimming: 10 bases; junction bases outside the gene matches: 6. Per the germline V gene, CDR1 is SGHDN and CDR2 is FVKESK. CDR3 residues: CASSVTGSSPLHF. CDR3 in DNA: TGTGCCAGCAGTGTGACAGGGAGCTCACCCCTCCACTTT.

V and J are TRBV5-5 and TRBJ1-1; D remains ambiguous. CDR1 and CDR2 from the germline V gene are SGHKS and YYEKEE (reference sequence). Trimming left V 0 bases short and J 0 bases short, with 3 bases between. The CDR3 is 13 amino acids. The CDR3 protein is CASSLGLNTEAFF. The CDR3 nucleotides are TGTGCCAGCAGCTTGGGTCTGAACACTGAAGCTTTCTTT.

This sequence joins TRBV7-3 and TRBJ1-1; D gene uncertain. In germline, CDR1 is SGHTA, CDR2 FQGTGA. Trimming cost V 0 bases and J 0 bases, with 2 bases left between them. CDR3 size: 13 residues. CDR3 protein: CASSLTVNTEAFF. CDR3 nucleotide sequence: TGTGCCAGCAGCTTAACAGTGAACACTGAAGCTTTCTTT.

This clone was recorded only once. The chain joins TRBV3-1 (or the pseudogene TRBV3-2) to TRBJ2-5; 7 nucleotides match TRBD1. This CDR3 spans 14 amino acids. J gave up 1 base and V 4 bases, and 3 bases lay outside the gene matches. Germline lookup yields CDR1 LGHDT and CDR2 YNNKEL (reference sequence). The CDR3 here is CASSPGTVQETQYF. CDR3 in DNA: TGTGCCAGCAGCCCTGGGACAGTCCAAGAGACCCAGTACTTC.

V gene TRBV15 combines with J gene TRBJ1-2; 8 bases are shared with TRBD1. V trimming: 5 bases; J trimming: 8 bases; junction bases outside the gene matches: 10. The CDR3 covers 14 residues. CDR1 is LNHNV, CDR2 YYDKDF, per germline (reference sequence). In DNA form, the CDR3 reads TGTGCCACCAGCTTCGACAGGGGAGCGGGGGGCTACACCTTC. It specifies CATSFDRGAGGYTF.